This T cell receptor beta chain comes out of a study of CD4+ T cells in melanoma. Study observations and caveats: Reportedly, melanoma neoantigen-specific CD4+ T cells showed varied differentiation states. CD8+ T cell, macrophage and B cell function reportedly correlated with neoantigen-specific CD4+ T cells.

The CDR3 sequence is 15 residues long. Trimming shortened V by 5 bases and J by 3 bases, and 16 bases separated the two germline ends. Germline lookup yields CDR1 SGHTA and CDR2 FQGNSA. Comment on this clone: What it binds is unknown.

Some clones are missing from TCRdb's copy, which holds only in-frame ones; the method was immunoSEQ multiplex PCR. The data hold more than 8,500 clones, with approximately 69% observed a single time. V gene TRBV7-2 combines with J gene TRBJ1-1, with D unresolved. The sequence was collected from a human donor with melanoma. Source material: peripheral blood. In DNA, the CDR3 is TGTGCCAGCAGCGCCCGGCTAGGCTCCCACACTGAAGCTTTCTTT. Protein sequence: CASSARLGSHTEAFF.